The 14 T cell receptor beta chains below were found in one sample sequenced in a study of blood T cells in healthy people across ages. A second PCR, run for about 7 to 11 cycles, used a sample-barcoded 5' primer plus a J-beta primer mix. TCRdb re-analysed the 5' RACE reads in MiXCR, keeping a single row per CDR3 protein. The data hold approximately 800,000 distinct CDR3 sequences, with about 36% observed a single time. Sequencing was carried out using blood. The receptors derive from a young man in good health.

This clonotype occurred a few times. The chain employs TRBV5-1 and TRBJ2-3, with D perhaps matching TRBD2 (6 bases). Trimming pared 0 bases from V and 2 bases from J, leaving 13 bases between. CDR1 and CDR2 (germline): SGHRS, YFSETQ. CDR3 length: 16 amino acids. CDR3 bases: TGCGCCAGCAGCTTGGGTGCGGGGACCGCCACAGATACGCAGTATTTT. This codes for CASSLGAGTATDTQYF.

This chain links TRBV29-1 with TRBJ2-1; possibly TRBD1 or TRBD2 for D (5 bases each). CDR3 length: 13 residues. With 7 bases removed from V and 0 bases from J, the gap between germline ends came to 10 bases. Germline CDR1 SQVTM, CDR2 ANQGSEA. In nucleotides, the CDR3 is TGCAGCGGGGGACGGAGCTCCTACAATGAGCAGTTCTTC. This translates into CSGGRSSYNEQFF.

This clonotype was seen a handful of times. The chain employs TRBV2 and TRBJ1-1; D uncertain. Trimming removed 11 bases at V and 1 base at J, with 14 bases between. Germline CDR1 SNHLY, CDR2 FYNNEI. This CDR3 has 13 amino acids. The CDR3 reads CAEQLRKNTEAFF. CDR3 nucleotides: TGTGCCGAACAACTTAGAAAGAACACTGAAGCTTTCTTT.

The J gene is TRBJ2-5, the V gene TRBV13, with D perhaps TRBD1 (7 bases). V lost 3 bases and J 3 bases, leaving 14 bases between the germline ends. The CDR3 length is 15 residues. Germline V gene data show CDR1 as PRHDT and CDR2 as FYEKMQ (reference sequence). This CDR3 reads CASSFRGRGEETQYF. The CDR3 nucleotides are TGTGCCAGCAGCTTCCGAGGCAGGGGGGAAGAGACCCAGTACTTC.

The chain carries TRBV6-6 and TRBJ2-7; 9 bases are shared with TRBD2. CDR1 is MNHNY and CDR2 is SVGAGI in the germline V gene (reference sequence). V lost 8 bases, J lost 0 bases, and 8 bases stayed unmatched. This CDR3 spans 15 amino acids. The CDR3 region has the DNA TGTGCCAGCGTGCATCTAGCGGGGACCTCCTACGAGCAGTACTTC. Translated: CASVHLAGTSYEQYF.

The chain uses TRBV4-1 and TRBJ2-7; D remains unclear. Trimming shortened V by 3 bases and J by 0 bases, and 9 bases separated the two germline ends. This CDR3 region has 14 residues. Germline assignment: CDR1 MGHRA and CDR2 YSYEKL. The DNA for the CDR3 is TGCGCCAGCAGCCAGCAAGTGGGCTCCTACGAGCAGTACTTC. Its protein is CASSQQVGSYEQYF.

This clonotype was observed at least ten times. The chain combines TRBV25-1 with TRBJ1-1; no firm D call. The CDR3 has 13 amino acids. Germline values: CDR1 MGHDK, CDR2 SYGVNS. Between the trimmed V and J ends, which lost 3 bases and 0 bases, there was a span of 5 bases. The CDR3 sequence: CASSDVVNTEAFF. CDR3 nucleotides: TGTGCCAGCAGTGACGTGGTGAACACTGAAGCTTTCTTT.

V and J are TRBV18 and TRBJ2-3; the D gene is possibly TRBD2 (5 bases). The germline CDR1 and CDR2 sequences are KGHSH and LQKENI. The CDR3 sequence is 13 residues long. Trimming stripped 1 base from V and 5 bases from J, with 7 bases between. CDR3 bases: TGTGCCAGCTCACCACTCGAGGGAGATACGCAGTATTTT. Amino acids: CASSPLEGDTQYF.

The chain carries TRBV20-1 and TRBJ2-1, with D unclear. This CDR3 region has 11 residues. Per the germline V gene, CDR1 is DFQATT and CDR2 is SNEGSKA (reference sequence). The V gene lost 6 bases and the J gene lost 5 bases, with 8 bases spanning the gap. In nucleotides, the CDR3 is TGCAGTGCCCGACCTGACAATGAGCAGTTCTTC. This translates into CSARPDNEQFF.

This clonotype was observed a handful of times. This chain joins TRBV6-5 and TRBJ1-5; TRBD1 matches 8 bases. The V and J ends lost 0 bases and 3 bases, in that order; junction bases with no gene match: 1. Germline CDR1 and CDR2: MNHEY and SVGAGI. The CDR3 spans 15 residues. CDR3 nucleotides: TGTGCCAGCAGTTACTCGGGACAGGTCAATCAGCCCCAGCATTTT. Translation: CASSYSGQVNQPQHF.

This clonotype appeared a few times. This chain uses TRBV4-2 with TRBJ1-1; 7 positions agree with TRBD1. Unmatched junction bases numbered 9, after V lost 4 bases and J lost 10 bases. CDR1 and CDR2 from the germline V gene are LGHNA and YNFKEQ. CDR3 length equals 13 residues. The CDR3 DNA follows: TGTGCCAGCAGCCCCGAGACAGGGCGCGGAGCTTTCTTT. Its protein product is CASSPETGRGAFF.

The chain is built from TRBV6-1 and TRBJ2-5; D is undetermined. The CDR3 loop spans 13 amino acids. The V and J ends lost 0 bases and 5 bases respectively, with 7 bases between them. From germline, CDR1 is MNHNS and CDR2 SASEGT. The CDR3 loop reads CASSEARWETQYF. The CDR3 region has the DNA TGTGCCAGCAGTGAAGCGAGGTGGGAGACCCAGTACTTC.

This chain uses TRBV10-3 with TRBJ1-2; D call uncertain. Germline loops: CDR1 ENHRY, CDR2 SYGVKD. V lost 0 bases, J lost 7 bases, and 12 bases lay in between. The CDR3 has 14 amino acids. CDR3 loop: CAISESGVPLGYTF. CDR3 DNA: TGTGCCATCAGTGAGTCCGGAGTACCCCTTGGCTACACCTTC.

In this sample, this clonotype turned up many times. This sequence joins TRBV6-6 and TRBJ2-3; D is uncertain. This CDR3 is 13 amino acids long. Germline loops: CDR1 MNHNY, CDR2 SVGAGI (reference sequence). Trimming took off 7 bases at V and 10 bases at J, with 18 bases between the two ends. CDR3 nucleotides: TGTGCCAGCACTCCCTATGATGGAAATTCGCAGTATTTT. Encoded protein: CASTPYDGNSQYF.